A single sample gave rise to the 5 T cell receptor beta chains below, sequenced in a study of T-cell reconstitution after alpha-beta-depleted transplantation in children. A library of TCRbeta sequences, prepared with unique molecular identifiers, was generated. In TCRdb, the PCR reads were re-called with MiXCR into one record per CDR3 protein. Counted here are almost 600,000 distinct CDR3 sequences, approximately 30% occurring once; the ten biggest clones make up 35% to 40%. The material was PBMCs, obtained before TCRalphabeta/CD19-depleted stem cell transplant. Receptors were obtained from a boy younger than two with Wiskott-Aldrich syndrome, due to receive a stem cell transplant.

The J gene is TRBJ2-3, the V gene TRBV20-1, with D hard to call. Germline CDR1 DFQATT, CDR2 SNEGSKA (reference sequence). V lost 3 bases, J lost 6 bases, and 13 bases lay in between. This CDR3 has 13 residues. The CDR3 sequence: CSASVAPGDTQYF. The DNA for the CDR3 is TGCAGTGCTAGCGTCGCCCCAGGTGATACGCAGTATTTT.

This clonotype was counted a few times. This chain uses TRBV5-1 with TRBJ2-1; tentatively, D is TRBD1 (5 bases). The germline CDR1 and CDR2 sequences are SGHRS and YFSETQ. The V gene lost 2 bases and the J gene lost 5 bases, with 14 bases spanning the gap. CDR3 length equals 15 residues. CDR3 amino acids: CASSLRQIGHNEQFF. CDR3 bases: TGCGCCAGCAGCTTACGACAGATTGGCCACAATGAGCAGTTCTTC.

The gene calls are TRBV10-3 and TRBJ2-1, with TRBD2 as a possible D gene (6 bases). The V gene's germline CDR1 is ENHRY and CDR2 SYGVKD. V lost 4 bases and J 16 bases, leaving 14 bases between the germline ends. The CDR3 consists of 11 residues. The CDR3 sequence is CAISAGRGRFF. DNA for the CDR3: TGTGCCATCAGTGCAGGGCGGGGAAGATTCTTC.

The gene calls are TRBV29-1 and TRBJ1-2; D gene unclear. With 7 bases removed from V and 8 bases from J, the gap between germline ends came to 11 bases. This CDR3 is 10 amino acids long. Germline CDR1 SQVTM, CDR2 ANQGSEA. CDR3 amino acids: CSAGEGGYTF. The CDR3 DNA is TGCAGCGCCGGAGAGGGCGGCTACACCTTC.

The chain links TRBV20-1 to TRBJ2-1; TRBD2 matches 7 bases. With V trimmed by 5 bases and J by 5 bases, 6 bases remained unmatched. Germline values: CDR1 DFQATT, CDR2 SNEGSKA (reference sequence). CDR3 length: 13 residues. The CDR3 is CSAGGEGNNEQFF. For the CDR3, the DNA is TGCAGTGCTGGGGGGGAGGGGAACAATGAGCAGTTCTTC.